Below are 20 T cell receptor beta chains sequenced from a single sample in a study of identical twins. Using its own MiXCR run on the 5' RACE reads, TCRdb lists one record per CDR3 protein. There are 550,000 to 700,000 distinct CDR3 sequences in the sample; over 8.5% occur only once, and around 3.1% lies in the top ten. These data were also reused for a study on yellow fever vaccine responses in identical twins.

The sample comprised PBMCs. Receptors were obtained from a woman aged 18 to 35 in good health.

This clonotype turned up a few times. The J gene is TRBJ2-1, the V gene TRBV12-3 or TRBV12-4; D is unclear. The germline V and J ends were trimmed by 8 bases and 4 bases, with 3 bases remaining between them. The CDR3 extends over 10 amino acids. The CDR3 DNA follows: TGTGCCAGCCAATACAATGAGCAGTTCTTC. Translated, it gives CASQYNEQFF.

This clonotype was counted ten times or more. CDR3 amino acids: CASSQGSPGNEQFF. CDR3 nucleotide sequence: TGTGCCAGCAGCCAAGGTAGCCCGGGCAATGAGCAGTTCTTC. This chain uses TRBV14 with TRBJ2-1; no reliable D call. The CDR3 has 14 amino acids. V was clipped by 1 base and J by 6 bases, with 10 bases between them. Per the germline V gene, CDR1 is SGHDN and CDR2 is FVKESK.

This clonotype was picked up many times. This chain joins TRBV6-2 or TRBV6-3 and TRBJ1-5; possible D gene TRBD1, 6 bases. Germline V lookup: CDR1 MNHEY, CDR2 SVGEGT. V lost 2 bases and J 7 bases, leaving 12 bases between the germline ends. The CDR3 contains 14 residues. CDR3 region: CASSYAQGGQPQHF. CDR3 DNA sequence: TGTGCCAGCAGTTACGCACAGGGAGGACAGCCCCAGCATTTT.

This clonotype has ten or more counts. J is TRBJ2-2 and V is TRBV11-2; the D is unclear. Germline CDR1 reads SGHAT; CDR2 reads FQNNGV. CDR3 size: 13 residues. V lost 1 base and J lost 5, with 5 bases in between. CDR3 amino acids: CASSLVQTGELFF. DNA for the CDR3: TGTGCCAGCAGCTTAGTACAGACCGGGGAGCTGTTTTTT.

In its sample, this clonotype was seen a few times. This chain joins TRBV19 and TRBJ2-1; no reliable D call. Germline lookup yields CDR1 LNHDA and CDR2 SQIVND (reference sequence). The CDR3 extends over 12 amino acids. V shed 3 bases and J shed 7 bases, with 7 bases lying between them. This CDR3 reads CASSIMLNEQFF. The DNA for the CDR3 is TGTGCCAGTAGTATTATGTTGAATGAGCAGTTCTTC.

This clonotype has a count of ten or more. The rearrangement uses TRBV9 and TRBJ1-6; 7 positions agree with TRBD1. In germline, CDR1 is SGDLS, CDR2 YYNGEE. The CDR3 has 15 amino acids. V gave up 3 bases and J gave up 7 bases; unmatched junction bases: 7. This chain's CDR3 is CASSAQQGGNSPLHF. The CDR3 nucleotides read TGTGCCAGCAGCGCTCAGCAGGGGGGAAATTCACCCCTCCACTTT.

The chain is built from TRBV20-1 and TRBJ2-4, with D possibly TRBD1 on 5 matching bases. The CDR3 sequence is 14 residues long. CDR1 DFQATT and CDR2 SNEGSKA come from the germline V gene (reference sequence). V was trimmed by 0 bases and J by 0 bases, leaving 6 bases between them. CDR3 sequence: CSARDQGAKNIQYF. The CDR3 DNA follows: TGCAGTGCTAGAGACCAGGGAGCCAAAAACATTCAGTACTTC.

The J gene is TRBJ1-4, the V gene TRBV29-1; D ambiguous. V was cut by 5 bases and J by 8 bases, with 6 bases left in between. Per the germline V gene, CDR1 is SQVTM and CDR2 is ANQGSEA. The CDR3 extends over 10 amino acids. The CDR3 spells CSVLKEKLFF. As DNA, the CDR3 is TGCAGCGTTCTAAAAGAAAAACTGTTTTTT. The full variable domain, with the rest looked up from reference TRBV29-1 and TRBJ1-4, is SAVISQKPSRDICQRGTSLTIQCQVDSQVTMMFWYRQQPGQSLTLIATANQGSEATYESGFVIDKFPISRPNLTFSTLTVSNMSPEDSSIYLCSVLKEKLFFGSGTQLSVL.

This clonotype was seen at least ten times. This chain connects TRBV10-2 to TRBJ2-1; 12 bases map to TRBD2. After removal of 1 base from V and 8 bases from J, the junction contained 3 bases not matched to a gene. Germline V gene data show CDR1 as WSHSY and CDR2 as SAAADI. The CDR3 totals 15 residues. The CDR3 DNA reads TGCGCCAGCAGTGAGTACGCTAGCGGGAGGGATGAGCAGTTCTTC. It specifies CASSEYASGRDEQFF.

This clonotype was seen at least ten times. The chain links TRBV4-1 to TRBJ2-7; 8 bases agree with TRBD2. The CDR3 is made up of 12 amino acids. The trim removed 6 bases at V and 4 bases at J, leaving 2 bases unmatched. CDR1 and CDR2 (germline): MGHRA, YSYEKL. The CDR3 DNA reads TGCGCCAGCAGGGGCGGGGGGTACGAGCAGTACTTC. This translates into CASRGGGYEQYF.

This clonotype has ten or more counts. The chain recombines TRBV3-1 with TRBJ2-7; 15 bases match TRBD2. V lost 3 bases and J lost 1; bases outside the gene matches: 1. The CDR3 has 16 amino acids. The germline CDR1 and CDR2 sequences are LGHDT and YNNKEL (reference sequence). DNA for the CDR3: TGTGCCAGCAGCCAGGGACTAGCGGGGGGATCCTACGAGCAGTACTTC. Translation: CASSQGLAGGSYEQYF.

This clonotype was recorded a few times. V gene TRBV4-3 combines with J gene TRBJ2-1; TRBD2 is a possible D gene (5 bases). The germline V gene has CDR1 LGHNA and CDR2 YSLEER. Trimming removed 0 bases from V and 7 bases from J, with 13 bases in between. The CDR3 extends over 15 amino acids. The CDR3 loop reads CASSQDRVGGNEQFF. The CDR3 DNA follows: TGCGCCAGCAGCCAAGATCGGGTTGGCGGGAATGAGCAGTTCTTC.

This clonotype appeared a few times. This sequence joins TRBV6-1 and TRBJ2-1; 11 positions match TRBD2. This CDR3 has 14 amino acids. Germline values: CDR1 MNHNS, CDR2 SASEGT. The V and J ends lost 9 bases and 3 bases, in that order; junction bases with no gene match: 4. The CDR3 DNA is TGTGCCAGTAGCGGGAGGGCAAACTACAATGAGCAGTTCTTC. Protein sequence: CASSGRANYNEQFF.

The genes are TRBV28 and TRBJ2-1; D is possibly TRBD1 or TRBD2 (5 bases each). This CDR3 spans 16 amino acids. The V and J ends lost 1 base and 4 bases respectively, with 14 bases between them. Germline lookup yields CDR1 MDHEN and CDR2 SYDVKM. CDR3 coding DNA: TGTGCCAGCAGTTTATCGGCCCCTGGGGGATACAATGAGCAGTTCTTC. Its translation: CASSLSAPGGYNEQFF.

This clonotype appeared a few times. The chain is built from TRBV20-1 and TRBJ2-1, with 8 bases identical to TRBD1. Germline V gene lookup returns CDR1 DFQATT and CDR2 SNEGSKA (reference sequence). V lost 4 bases, J lost 0 bases, and 11 bases stayed unmatched. This CDR3 spans 17 amino acids. The CDR3 DNA reads as TGCAGTGCTAAACTATGGACAGGGATCCCCTCCTACAATGAGCAGTTCTTC. Its protein is CSAKLWTGIPSYNEQFF.

This chain connects TRBV6-2 or TRBV6-3 to TRBJ2-3; D might be TRBD2 (5 bases). Germline CDR1 and CDR2: MNHEY and SVGEGT. This CDR3 is 17 amino acids long. V lost 6 bases to trimming and J lost 2 bases, with 21 bases between them. This CDR3 reads CASRMPPGSLSTDTQYF. CDR3 DNA sequence: TGTGCCAGCAGAATGCCCCCGGGAAGCCTGTCCACAGATACGCAGTATTTT.

The chain is built from TRBV30 and TRBJ2-7; 12 bases match TRBD1. Germline loops: CDR1 GTSNPN, CDR2 SVGIG (reference sequence). V trimming: 3 bases; J trimming: 6 bases; junction bases outside the gene matches: 12. The CDR3 covers 16 residues. The CDR3 sequence: CAWRTTGTGGFGEQYF. The CDR3 region has the DNA TGTGCCTGGAGAACAACCGGGACAGGGGGCTTTGGCGAGCAGTACTTC.

This clonotype was seen only a few times. The rearrangement links TRBV12-3 or TRBV12-4 to TRBJ1-5; D perhaps matches TRBD1 (6 bases). CDR3 length: 18 amino acids. V gave up 6 bases and J gave up 2 bases, with 23 bases separating them. In nucleotides, the CDR3 is TGTGCCAGCAGGGGGGACAACCCATCCAAAAGTGGCAATCAGCCCCAGCATTTT. This translates into CASRGDNPSKSGNQPQHF.

There are many counts of this clonotype. The chain links TRBV20-1 to TRBJ2-3; D not certain. CDR1 and CDR2 (germline): DFQATT, SNEGSKA (reference sequence). V was shortened by 8 bases and J by 9 bases, with 6 bases between the two germline ends. This CDR3 spans 8 amino acids. CDR3 DNA sequence: TGCAGTCTCAGCACGCAGTATTTT. This sequence encodes CSLSTQYF.

The chain employs TRBV5-1 and TRBJ2-2; 14 nucleotides line up with TRBD2. Germline V gene data show CDR1 as SGHRS and CDR2 as YFSETQ. Trimming removed 9 bases from V and 3 bases from J; junction bases left unmatched: 4. The CDR3 has 15 residues. The CDR3 region has the DNA TGCGCCACCGGACTAGCGGGAGGTGACACCGGGGAGCTGTTTTTT. It is translated as CATGLAGGDTGELFF.